The text below deals with one T cell receptor (delta chain). Its antigen is not yet known. No base quality values were provided; no much bigger clone lies one nucleotide off. The data were obtained in a study of delta chain sequences of gamma delta T cells (dated by TCRdb to 2016 to 2017). The library was made by 5' RACE. Sequencing took place on an Illumina MiSeq. TCRdb reran clone calling on the public reads with CATT; rows sharing one DNA sequence were then combined. Within this sample are more than 2,000 delta-chain clones, with less than 6% of them counted one time only. 49% of the sample goes to the ten largest clones. CDR1 and CDR2 are drawn from the germline V gene: GEAIGNYY, EKD. Germline trimming amounts to 3 bases on V and 1 base on J, with 22 as the count of junction bases outside the gene matches. Inclusive of the bounding cysteine and phenylalanine, the CDR3 is 22 residues long. Of all the DNA, just the CDR3 is kept, 66 bases in frame from base 1.

This TCR was sampled from a human donor in good health. The sample consisted of either unsorted cells or a sorted T cell fraction (not recorded which). The sequence joins TRDV2 to TRDJ1, with TRDD3 matching 13 junction bases. The DNA sequence is as follows: TGTGCCTGTGACCCCTTGGGGTCCGTTACTGGGGGATACGCAACCGGCACCGATAAACTCATCTTT. Its coded protein is CACDPLGSVTGGYATGTDKLIF.